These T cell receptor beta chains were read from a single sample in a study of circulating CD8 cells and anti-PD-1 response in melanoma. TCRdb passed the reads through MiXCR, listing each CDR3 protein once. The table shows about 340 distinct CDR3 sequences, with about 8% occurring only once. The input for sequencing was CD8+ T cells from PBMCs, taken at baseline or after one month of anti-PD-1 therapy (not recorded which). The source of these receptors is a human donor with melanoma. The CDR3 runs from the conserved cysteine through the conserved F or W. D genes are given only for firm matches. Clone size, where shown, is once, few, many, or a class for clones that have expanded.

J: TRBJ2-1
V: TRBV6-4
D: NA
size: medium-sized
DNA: TGTGCCAGCAGTGAGTGGGTAGCCTCCTACAATGAGCAGTTCTTC
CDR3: CASSEWVASYNEQFF

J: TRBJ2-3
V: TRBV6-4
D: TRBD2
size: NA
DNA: TGTGCCAGCAGTGACAAGGTAGCGGGACCCACAGATACGCAGTATTTT
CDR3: CASSDKVAGPTDTQYF

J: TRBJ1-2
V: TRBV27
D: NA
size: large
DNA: TGTGCCAGCAGTATGACGGAAGGGAACTATGGCTACACCTTC
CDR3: CASSMTEGNYGYTF

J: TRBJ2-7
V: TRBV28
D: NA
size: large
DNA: TGTGCCAGCACCAGGGCGTACGAGCAGTACTTC
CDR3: CASTRAYEQYF

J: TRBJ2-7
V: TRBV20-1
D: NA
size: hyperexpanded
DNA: TGCAGTGCTAGGCTAGTCGAAAACGAGCAGTACTTC
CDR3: CSARLVENEQYF

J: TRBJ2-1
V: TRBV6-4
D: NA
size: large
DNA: TGTGCCAGCAGTGACTCAGGAGGTTCGTCCTACAATGAGCAGTTCTTC
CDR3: CASSDSGGSSYNEQFF

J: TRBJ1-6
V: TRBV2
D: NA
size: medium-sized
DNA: TGTGCCAGCACCCCCGACCCCAATTCACCCCTCCACTTT
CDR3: CASTPDPNSPLHF

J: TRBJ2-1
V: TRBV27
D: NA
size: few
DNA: TGTGCCAGCGCAGACACTACGCCTGACAATGAGCAGTTCTTC
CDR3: CASADTTPDNEQFF

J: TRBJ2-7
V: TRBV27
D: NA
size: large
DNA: TGTGCCAGCAGTTTAGCAGGCTGGGACGAGCAGTACTTC
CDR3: CASSLAGWDEQYF

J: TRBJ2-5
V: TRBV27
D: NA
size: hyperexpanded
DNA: TGTGCCAGCGGGGGGGCTTTCACGGAAGAGACCCAGTACTTC
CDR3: CASGGAFTEETQYF

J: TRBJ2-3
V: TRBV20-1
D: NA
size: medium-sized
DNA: TGCAGTGCTGGAAGGGACGCGTACACAGATACGCAGTATTTT
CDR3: CSAGRDAYTDTQYF

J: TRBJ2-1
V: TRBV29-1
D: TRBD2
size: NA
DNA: TGCAGCGCCCTGGGGGCGGGGGGGCAATCCTACAATGAGCAGTTCTTC
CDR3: CSALGAGGQSYNEQFF

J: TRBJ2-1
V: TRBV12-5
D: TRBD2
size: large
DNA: TGTGCTAGTGGGCCAGAGGGACTAGCGCGGTACAATGAGCAGTTCTTC
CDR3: CASGPEGLARYNEQFF

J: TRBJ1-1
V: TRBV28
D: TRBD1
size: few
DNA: TGTGCCAGCAGTTTATTCATGACAGGGCGAACTGAAGCTTTCTTT
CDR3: CASSLFMTGRTEAFF

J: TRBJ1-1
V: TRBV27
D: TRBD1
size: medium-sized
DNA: TGTGCCAGCAGCAACCGGGACAGGGACACTGAAGCTTTCTTT
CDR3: CASSNRDRDTEAFF

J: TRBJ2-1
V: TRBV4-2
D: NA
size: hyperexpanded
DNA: TGTGCCAGCAGCCAAGACCTCCCGAGCTCCTACAATGAGCAGTTCTTC
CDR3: CASSQDLPSSYNEQFF

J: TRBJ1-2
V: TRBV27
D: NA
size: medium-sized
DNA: TGTGCCAGCAGTTTATCGACGGGTGTAGAGGGCTACACCTTC
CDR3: CASSLSTGVEGYTF

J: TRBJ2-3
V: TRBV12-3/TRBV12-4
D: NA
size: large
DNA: TGTGCCAGCAGTTTTGCCCGAACAGATACGCAGTATTTT
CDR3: CASSFARTDTQYF

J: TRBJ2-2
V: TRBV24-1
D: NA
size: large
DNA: TGTGCCACCAGTGCCCCGCCCCCCAACGGGGAGCTGTTTTTT
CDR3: CATSAPPPNGELFF

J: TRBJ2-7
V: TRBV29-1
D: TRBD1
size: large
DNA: TGCAGCGCCGTGAAAGAGGGGACAGGGTACGAGCAGTACTTC
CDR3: CSAVKEGTGYEQYF

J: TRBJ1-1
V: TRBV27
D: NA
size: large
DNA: TGTGCCAGCAGTTACGGGGGGCGGGTCACTGAAGCTTTCTTT
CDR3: CASSYGGRVTEAFF

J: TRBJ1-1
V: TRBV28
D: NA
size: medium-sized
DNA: TGTGCCAGCAGTTTAGGAGAAGCTTTCTTT
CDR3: CASSLGEAFF

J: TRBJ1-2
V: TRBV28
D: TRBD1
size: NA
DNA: TGTGCCAGCAGTACCTCCGGGACAGGTTACAACTATGGCTACACCTTC
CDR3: CASSTSGTGYNYGYTF

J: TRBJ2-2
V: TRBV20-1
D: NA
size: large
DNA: TGCAGTGCTTCCGAGCTAGCAATGGACACCGGGGAGCTGTTTTTT
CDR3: CSASELAMDTGELFF

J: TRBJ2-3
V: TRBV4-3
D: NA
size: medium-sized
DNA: TGCGCCAGCAGCGAAAAGAGGGGTCAGGGAGCTACGCAGTATTTT
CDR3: CASSEKRGQGATQYF

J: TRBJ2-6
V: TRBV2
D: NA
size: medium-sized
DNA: TGTGCCAGCAGGCCCACCATCGCTCGGGGTACTGGGGCCAACGTCCTGACTTTC
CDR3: CASRPTIARGTGANVLTF

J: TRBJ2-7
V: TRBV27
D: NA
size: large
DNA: TGTGCCAGCAGTCCGGGCGCAAACCGCTACGAGCAGTACTTC
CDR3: CASSPGANRYEQYF

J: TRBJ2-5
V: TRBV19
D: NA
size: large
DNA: TGTGCCAGTAGTATAGAGGGACGGTACCAAGAGACCCAGTACTTC
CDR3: CASSIEGRYQETQYF

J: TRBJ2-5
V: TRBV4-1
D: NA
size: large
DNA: TGCGCCAGCAGCCATGTCCGGGGGGCTGGGGAAGAGACCCAGTACTTC
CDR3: CASSHVRGAGEETQYF

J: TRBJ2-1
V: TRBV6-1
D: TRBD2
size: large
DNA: TGTGCCAGCAGTGAATTAGCGGGGGGCTACAATGAGCAGTTCTTC
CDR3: CASSELAGGYNEQFF

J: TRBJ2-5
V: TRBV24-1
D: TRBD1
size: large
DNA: TGTGCCACCAGTGAACCCGGACAGGGGCTACAAGAGACCCAGTACTTC
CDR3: CATSEPGQGLQETQYF

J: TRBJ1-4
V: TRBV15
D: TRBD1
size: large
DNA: TGTGCCACCAGCAGAAGCAAGACAGGGGGTCGAGAAAAACTGTTTTTT
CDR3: CATSRSKTGGREKLFF

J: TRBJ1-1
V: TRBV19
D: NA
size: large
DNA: TGTGCCAGTAGCCTAGGGGAGACGGGCACTGAAGCTTTCTTT
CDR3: CASSLGETGTEAFF

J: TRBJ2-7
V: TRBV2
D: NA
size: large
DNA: TGTGCCAGCAGTCCGGGGGCCTACGAGCAGTACTTC
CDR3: CASSPGAYEQYF

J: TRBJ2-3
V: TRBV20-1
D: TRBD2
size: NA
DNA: TGCAGTGCTAGAGATTTCCGGACTAGCGGATTCACAGATACGCAGTATTTT
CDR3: CSARDFRTSGFTDTQYF

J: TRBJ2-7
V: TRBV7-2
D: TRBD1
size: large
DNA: TGTGCCAGCAGCCCTCGACAGGGGTGGTACGAGCAGTACTTC
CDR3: CASSPRQGWYEQYF

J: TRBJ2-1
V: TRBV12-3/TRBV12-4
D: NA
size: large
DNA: TGTGCCAGCAGTTTAGAGGTAGCCAATGAGCAGTTCTTC
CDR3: CASSLEVANEQFF

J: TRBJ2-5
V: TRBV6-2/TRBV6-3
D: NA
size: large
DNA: TGTGCCAGCGCCACACAAGAGACCCAGTACTTC
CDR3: CASATQETQYF

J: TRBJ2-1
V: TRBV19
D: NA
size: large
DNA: TGTGCCAGTAGTATTTACGCTTCAGTCGTCTACAATGAGCAGTTCTTC
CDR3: CASSIYASVVYNEQFF

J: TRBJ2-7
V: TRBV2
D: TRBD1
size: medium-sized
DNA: TGTGCATCAAATCTGATTCAAGGACAGGGGAGGAGGACCTACGAGCAGTACTTC
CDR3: CASNLIQGQGRRTYEQYF

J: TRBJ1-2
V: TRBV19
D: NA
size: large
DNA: TGTGCCAGTAGTATAAAGGACAGATTTAACTATGGCTACACCTTC
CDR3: CASSIKDRFNYGYTF

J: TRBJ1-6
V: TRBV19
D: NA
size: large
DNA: TGTGCCAGTAGTATTGATGATAATTCACCCCTCCACTTT
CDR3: CASSIDDNSPLHF

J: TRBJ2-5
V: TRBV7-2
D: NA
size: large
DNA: TGTGCCAGCAGTTCGTCCCAGGTCTTTCCCCAAGAGACCCAGTACTTC
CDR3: CASSSSQVFPQETQYF

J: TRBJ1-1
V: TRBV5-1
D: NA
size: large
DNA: TGCGCCAGCAGCCTCCCGGGACTGGCTGAAGCTTTCTTT
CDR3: CASSLPGLAEAFF

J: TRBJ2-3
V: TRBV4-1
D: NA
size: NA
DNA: TGCGCCAGCAGCCTACCAGGGGCCACAGATACGCAGTATTTT
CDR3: CASSLPGATDTQYF

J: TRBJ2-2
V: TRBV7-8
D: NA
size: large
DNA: TGTGCCAGCAGCCGCTCCCGGGGCGGGGCCGGGGAGCTGTTTTTT
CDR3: CASSRSRGGAGELFF

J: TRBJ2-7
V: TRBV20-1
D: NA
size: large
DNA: TGCAGTGCTAGATCCTTGGCAGGAGCCTACGAGCAGTACTTC
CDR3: CSARSLAGAYEQYF

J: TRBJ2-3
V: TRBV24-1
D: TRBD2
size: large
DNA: TGTGCCACCAGTGCCCGATGGGGGAGGGAGCAGTATTTT
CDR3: CATSARWGREQYF

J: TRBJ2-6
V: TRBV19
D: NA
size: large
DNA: TGTGCCAGTAGTCCCCGGGGACTCTCTGGGGCCAACGTCCTGACTTTC
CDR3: CASSPRGLSGANVLTF

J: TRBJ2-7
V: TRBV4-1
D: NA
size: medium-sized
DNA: TGCGCCAGCAGCCATAGCTTGACTGGCTCCTACGAGCAGTACTTC
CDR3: CASSHSLTGSYEQYF